This TCR beta chain is from a study of T-cell reconstitution after alpha-beta-depleted transplantation in children. During its preparation, the TCRbeta library received unique molecular identifiers. From the PCR reads, TCRdb called clonotypes with MiXCR, one entry per CDR3 protein. The table shows under 25,000 distinct CDR3 sequences, with 10% to 15% occurring only once. Comment on this clonotype: The antigen remains unidentified.

Study-level findings and limits: Day-60 TCRbeta diversity that was high in some patients was derived from surviving recipient T cells and thymic progenitors. From newly produced T cells came most of the T-cell counts and diversity one year after transplant. It was reported that alpha-beta T cells came from several hundred expanded graft clones (about two months after transplant).

V was cut by 8 bases and J by 4 bases, with 19 bases left in between. This CDR3 spans 15 amino acids. Sequencing was performed on PBMCs, mostly from graft donor cells, taken 60 days after TCRalphabeta/CD19-depleted stem cell transplant. The chain couples TRBV5-3 to TRBJ2-1; D is uncertain. TRBV5-3 is an open reading frame, and its role is uncertain. The sequence derives from a female patient aged 2-15 years who had a stem cell transplant for congenital amegakaryocytic thrombocytopenia, so the T cells may come from the graft donor. CDR3 in DNA: TGTGCCAGGAGCCCCCCGGGCCTAGGGTACAATGAGCAGTTCTTC. Protein: CARSPPGLGYNEQFF.